One T cell receptor beta chain is described in this entry. The data originate from a study of technical replicates of blood from a few donors. Sequenced by immunoSEQ multiplex PCR; TCRdb stores in-frame clones only, minus some. The sample records 80,000 or so clones, 95% to 98% being singletons. The CDR3 has 14 residues. V lost 8 bases and J lost 2, with 15 bases in between. Germline CDR1 and CDR2: MDHEN and SYDVKM. This TCR came from a human donor in good health. The V and J genes are TRBV28 and TRBJ1-2; D is possibly TRBD1 (6 bases). The sequenced sample was T cells isolated from PBMCs. The CDR3 sequence: CASAYRVSNYGYTF. As DNA, the CDR3 is TGTGCCAGCGCGTACAGGGTGTCAAACTATGGCTACACCTTC.